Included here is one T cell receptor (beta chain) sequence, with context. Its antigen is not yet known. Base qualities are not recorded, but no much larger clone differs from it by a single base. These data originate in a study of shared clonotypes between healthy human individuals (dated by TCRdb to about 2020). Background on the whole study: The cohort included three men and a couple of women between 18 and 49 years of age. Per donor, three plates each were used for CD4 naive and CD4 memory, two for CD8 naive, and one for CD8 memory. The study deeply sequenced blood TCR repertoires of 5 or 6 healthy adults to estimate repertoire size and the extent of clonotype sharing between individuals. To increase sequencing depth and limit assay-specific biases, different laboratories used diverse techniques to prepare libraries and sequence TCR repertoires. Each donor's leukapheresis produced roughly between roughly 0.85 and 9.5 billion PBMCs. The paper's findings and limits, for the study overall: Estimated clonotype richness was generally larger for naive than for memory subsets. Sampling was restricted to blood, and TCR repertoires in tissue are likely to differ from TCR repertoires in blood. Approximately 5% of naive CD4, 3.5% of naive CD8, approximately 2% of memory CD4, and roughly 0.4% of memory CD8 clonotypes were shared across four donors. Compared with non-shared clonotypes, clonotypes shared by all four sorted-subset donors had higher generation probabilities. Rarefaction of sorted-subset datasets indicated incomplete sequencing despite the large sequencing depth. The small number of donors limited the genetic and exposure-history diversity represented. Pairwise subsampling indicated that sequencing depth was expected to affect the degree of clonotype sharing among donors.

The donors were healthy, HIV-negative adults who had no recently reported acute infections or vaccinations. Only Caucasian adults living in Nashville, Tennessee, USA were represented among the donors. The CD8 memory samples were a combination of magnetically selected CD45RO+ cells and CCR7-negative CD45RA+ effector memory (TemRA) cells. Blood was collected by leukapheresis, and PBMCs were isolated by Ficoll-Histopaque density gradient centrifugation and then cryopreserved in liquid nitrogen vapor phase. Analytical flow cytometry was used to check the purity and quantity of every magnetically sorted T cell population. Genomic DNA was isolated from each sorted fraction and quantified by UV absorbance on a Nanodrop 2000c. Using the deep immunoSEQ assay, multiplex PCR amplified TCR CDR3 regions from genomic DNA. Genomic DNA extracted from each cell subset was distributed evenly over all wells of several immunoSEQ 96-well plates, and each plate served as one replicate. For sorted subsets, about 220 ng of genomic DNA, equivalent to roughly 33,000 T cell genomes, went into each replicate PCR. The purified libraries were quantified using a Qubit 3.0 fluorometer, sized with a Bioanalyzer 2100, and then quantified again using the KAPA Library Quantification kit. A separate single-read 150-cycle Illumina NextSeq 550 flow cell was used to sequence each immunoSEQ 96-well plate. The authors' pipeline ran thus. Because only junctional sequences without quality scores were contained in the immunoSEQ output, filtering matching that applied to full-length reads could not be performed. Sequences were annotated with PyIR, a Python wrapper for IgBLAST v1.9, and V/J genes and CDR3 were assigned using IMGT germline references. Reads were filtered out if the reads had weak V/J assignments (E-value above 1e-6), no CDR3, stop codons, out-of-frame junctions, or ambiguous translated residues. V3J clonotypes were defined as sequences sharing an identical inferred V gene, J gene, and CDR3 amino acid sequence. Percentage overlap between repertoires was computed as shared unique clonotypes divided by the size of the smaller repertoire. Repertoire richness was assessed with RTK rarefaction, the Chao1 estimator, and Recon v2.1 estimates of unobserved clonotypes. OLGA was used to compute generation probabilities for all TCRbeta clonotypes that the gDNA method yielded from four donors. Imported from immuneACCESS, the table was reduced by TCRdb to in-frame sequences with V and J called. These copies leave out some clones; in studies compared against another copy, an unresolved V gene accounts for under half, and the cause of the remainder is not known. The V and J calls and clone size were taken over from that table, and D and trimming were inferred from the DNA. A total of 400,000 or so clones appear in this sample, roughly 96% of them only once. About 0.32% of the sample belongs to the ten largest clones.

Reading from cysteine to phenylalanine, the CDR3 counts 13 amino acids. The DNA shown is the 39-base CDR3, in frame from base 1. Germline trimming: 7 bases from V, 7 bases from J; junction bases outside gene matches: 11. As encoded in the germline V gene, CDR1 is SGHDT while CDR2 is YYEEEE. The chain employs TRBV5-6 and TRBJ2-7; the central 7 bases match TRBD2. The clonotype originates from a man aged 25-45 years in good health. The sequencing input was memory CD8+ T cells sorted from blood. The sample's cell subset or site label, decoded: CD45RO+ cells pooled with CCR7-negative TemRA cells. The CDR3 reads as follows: CASLLREVQEQYF. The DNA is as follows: TGTGCCAGCCTCCTTCGGGAGGTGCAGGAGCAGTACTTC.